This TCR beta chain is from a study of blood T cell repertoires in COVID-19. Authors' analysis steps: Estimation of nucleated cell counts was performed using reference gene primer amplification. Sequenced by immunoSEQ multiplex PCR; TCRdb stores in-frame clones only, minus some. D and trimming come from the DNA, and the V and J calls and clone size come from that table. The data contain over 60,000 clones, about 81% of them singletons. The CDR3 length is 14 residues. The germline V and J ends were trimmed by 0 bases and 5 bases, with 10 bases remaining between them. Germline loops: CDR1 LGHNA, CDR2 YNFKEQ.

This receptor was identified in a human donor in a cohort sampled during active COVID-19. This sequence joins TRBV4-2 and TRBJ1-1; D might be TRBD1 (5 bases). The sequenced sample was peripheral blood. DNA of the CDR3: TGTGCCAGCAGCCAAGAGCTGGGGCGTACTGAAGCTTTCTTT. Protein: CASSQELGRTEAFF.